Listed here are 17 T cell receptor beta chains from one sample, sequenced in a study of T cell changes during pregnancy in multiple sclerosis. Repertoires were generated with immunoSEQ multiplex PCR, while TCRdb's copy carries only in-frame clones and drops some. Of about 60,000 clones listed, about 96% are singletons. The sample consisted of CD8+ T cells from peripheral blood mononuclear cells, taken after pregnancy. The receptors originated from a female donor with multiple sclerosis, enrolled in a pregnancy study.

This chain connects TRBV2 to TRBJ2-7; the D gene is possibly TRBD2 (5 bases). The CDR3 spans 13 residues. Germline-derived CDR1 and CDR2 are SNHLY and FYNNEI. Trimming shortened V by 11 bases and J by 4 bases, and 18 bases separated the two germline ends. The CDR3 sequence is CASRSGFWYEQYF. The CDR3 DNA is TGTGCCTCTCGGTCGGGGTTTTGGTACGAGCAGTACTTC.

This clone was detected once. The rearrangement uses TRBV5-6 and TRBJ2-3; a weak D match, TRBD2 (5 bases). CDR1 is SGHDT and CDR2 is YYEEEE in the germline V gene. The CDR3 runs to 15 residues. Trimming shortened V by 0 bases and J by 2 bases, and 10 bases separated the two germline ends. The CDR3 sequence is CASSLGSGITDTQYF. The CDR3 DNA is TGTGCCAGCAGCTTGGGAAGCGGTATCACAGATACGCAGTATTTT. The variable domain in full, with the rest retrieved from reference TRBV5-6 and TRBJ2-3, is DAGVTQSPTHLIKTRGQQVTLRCSPKSGHDTVSWYQQALGQGPQFIFQYYEEEERQRGNFPDRFSGHQFPNYSSELNVNALLLGDSALYLCASSLGSGITDTQYFGPGTRLTVL.

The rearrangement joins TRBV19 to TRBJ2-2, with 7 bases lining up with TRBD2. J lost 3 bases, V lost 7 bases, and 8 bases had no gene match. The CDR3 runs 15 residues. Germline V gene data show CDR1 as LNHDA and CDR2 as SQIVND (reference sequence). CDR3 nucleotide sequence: TGTGCCAGTACCCCCGGGACTATATACACCGGGGAGCTGTTTTTT. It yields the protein CASTPGTIYTGELFF.

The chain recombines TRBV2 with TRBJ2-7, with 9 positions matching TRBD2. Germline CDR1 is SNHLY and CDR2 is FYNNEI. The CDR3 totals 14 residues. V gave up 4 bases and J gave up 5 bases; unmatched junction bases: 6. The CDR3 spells CASSGLADLDEQYF. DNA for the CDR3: TGTGCCAGCAGTGGACTAGCGGACCTGGACGAGCAGTACTTC.

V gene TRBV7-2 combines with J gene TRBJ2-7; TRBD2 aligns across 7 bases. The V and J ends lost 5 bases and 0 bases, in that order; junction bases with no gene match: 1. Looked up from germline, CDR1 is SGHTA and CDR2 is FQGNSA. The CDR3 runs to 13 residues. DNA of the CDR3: TGTGCCAGCAGCCCGGGAGGCTCCTACGAGCAGTACTTC. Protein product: CASSPGGSYEQYF.

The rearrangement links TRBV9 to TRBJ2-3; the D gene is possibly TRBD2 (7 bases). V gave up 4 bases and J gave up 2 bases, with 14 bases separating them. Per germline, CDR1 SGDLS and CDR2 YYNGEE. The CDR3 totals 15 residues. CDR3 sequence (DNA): TGTGCCAGCAGCCCGGCGGGGGCATACACAGATACGCAGTATTTT. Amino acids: CASSPAGAYTDTQYF. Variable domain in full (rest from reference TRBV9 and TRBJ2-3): DSGVTQTPKHLITATGQRVTLRCSPRSGDLSVYWYQQSLDQGLQFLIQYYNGEERAKGNILERFSAQQFPDLHSELNLSSLELGDSALYFCASSPAGAYTDTQYFGPGTRLTVL.

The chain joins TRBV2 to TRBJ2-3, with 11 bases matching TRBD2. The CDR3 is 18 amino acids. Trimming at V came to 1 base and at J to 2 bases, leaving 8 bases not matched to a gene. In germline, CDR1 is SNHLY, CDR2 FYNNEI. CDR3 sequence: CASSEETSGTVITDTQYF. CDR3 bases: TGTGCCAGCAGTGAAGAGACTAGCGGGACGGTTATCACAGATACGCAGTATTTT. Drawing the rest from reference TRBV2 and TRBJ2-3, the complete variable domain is EPEVTQTPSHQVTQMGQEVILRCVPISNHLYFYWYRQILGQKVEFLVSFYNNEISEKSEIFDDQFSVERPDGSNFTLKIRSTKLEDSAMYFCASSEETSGTVITDTQYFGPGTRLTVL.

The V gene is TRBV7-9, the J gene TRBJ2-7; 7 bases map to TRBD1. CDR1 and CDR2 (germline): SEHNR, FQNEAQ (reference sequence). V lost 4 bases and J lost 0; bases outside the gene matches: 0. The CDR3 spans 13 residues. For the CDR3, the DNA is TGTGCCAGCAGCTACAGGGGCTCCTACGAGCAGTACTTC. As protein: CASSYRGSYEQYF.

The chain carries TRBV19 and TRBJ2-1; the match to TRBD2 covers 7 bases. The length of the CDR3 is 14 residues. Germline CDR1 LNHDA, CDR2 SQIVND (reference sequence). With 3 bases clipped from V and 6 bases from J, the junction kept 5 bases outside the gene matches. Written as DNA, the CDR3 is TGTGCCAGTAGTATTGGACTAGTTACCAATGAGCAGTTCTTC. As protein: CASSIGLVTNEQFF.

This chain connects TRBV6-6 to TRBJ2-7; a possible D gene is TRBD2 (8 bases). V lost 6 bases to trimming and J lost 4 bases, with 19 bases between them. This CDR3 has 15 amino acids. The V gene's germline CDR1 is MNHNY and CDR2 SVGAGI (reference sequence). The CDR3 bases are TGTGCCAGCAGCCCGGGAGGGGGCGGGGGGTACGAGCAGTACTTC. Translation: CASSPGGGGGYEQYF.

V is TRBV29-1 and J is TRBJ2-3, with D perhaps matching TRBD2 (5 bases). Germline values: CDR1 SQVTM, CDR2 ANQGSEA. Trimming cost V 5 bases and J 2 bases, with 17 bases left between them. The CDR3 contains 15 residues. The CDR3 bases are TGCAGCGTTATTAGGGTAATTAGCGACACAGATACGCAGTATTTT. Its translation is CSVIRVISDTDTQYF.

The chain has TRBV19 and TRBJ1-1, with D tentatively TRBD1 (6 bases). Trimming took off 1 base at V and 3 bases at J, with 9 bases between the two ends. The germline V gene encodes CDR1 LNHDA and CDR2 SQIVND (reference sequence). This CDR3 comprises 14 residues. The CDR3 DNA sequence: TGTGCCAGTAGTATAGGAGGGGGAGACACTGAAGCTTTCTTT. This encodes CASSIGGGDTEAFF.

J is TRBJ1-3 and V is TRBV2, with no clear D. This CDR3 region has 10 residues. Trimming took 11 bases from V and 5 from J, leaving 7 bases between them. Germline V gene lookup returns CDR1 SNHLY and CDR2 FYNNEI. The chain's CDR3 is CACLRNTIYF. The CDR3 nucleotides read TGTGCCTGCCTAAGAAACACCATATATTTT.

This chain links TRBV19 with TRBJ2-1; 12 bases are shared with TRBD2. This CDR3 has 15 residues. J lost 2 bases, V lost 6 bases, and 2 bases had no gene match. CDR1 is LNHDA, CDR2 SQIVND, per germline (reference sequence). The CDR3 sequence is CASRLAGGTYNEQFF. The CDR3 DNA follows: TGTGCCAGTAGGCTAGCGGGAGGGACCTACAATGAGCAGTTCTTC.

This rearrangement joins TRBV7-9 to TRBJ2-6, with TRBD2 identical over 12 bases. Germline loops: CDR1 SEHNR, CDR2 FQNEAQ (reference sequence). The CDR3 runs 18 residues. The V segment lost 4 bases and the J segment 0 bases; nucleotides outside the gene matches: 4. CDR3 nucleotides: TGTGCCAGCAGCTCGACTAGCGGGAGAGACTCTGGGGCCAACGTCCTGACTTTC. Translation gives CASSSTSGRDSGANVLTF.

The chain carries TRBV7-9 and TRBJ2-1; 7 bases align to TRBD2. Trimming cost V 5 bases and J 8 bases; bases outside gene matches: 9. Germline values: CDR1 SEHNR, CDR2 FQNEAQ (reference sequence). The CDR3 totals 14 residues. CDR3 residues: CASSLDNLADEQFF. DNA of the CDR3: TGTGCCAGCAGCCTCGATAACCTAGCGGATGAGCAGTTCTTC.

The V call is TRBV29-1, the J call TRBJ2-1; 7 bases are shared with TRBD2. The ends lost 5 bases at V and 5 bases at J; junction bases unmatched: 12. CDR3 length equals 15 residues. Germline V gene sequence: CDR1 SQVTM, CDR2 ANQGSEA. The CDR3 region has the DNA TGCAGCGTTTTTTATCGGCGGGAGCTGAACAATGAGCAGTTCTTC. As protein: CSVFYRRELNNEQFF.